The clone carrying this TCR beta chain was seen just once. Its antigen is not known. Primers: 60 Vbeta forward and 13 Jbeta reverse. Measured with immunoSEQ multiplex PCR; TCRdb has only the in-frame clones, and not every one. The sample has 150,000 to 200,000 clones, approximately 86% seen once. The data belong to a study of cytomegalovirus exposure and HLA in healthy donors. General study points: When presence/absence was analysed, sequencing depth was taken to be roughly uniform across donors. The study recorded some 160 TCR beta chains that were cytomegalovirus-associated.

V dropped 2 bases and J dropped 2; count of bases not matched to a gene: 2. CDR3 size: 15 residues. Germline V gives CDR1 MNHEY, CDR2 SMNVEV (reference sequence). This sequence joins TRBV27 and TRBJ2-3, with 9 bases identical to TRBD2. The sequenced sample consisted of PBMCs. This receptor was obtained from a woman under 30 in good health and CMV-seronegative. The CDR3 sequence is CASSLSGGYTDTQYF. The CDR3, as DNA: TGTGCCAGCAGTTTAAGCGGGGGGTACACAGATACGCAGTATTTT.